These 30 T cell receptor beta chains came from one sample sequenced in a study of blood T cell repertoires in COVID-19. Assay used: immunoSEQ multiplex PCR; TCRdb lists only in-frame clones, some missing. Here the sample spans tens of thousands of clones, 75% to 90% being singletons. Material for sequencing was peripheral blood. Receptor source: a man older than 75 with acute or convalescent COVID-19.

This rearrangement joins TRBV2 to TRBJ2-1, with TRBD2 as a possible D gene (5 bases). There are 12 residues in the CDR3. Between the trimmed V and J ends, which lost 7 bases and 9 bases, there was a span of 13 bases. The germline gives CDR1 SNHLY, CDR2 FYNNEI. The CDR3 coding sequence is TGTGCCAGCAAGGAGGACGGGGTTGAGCAGTTCTTC. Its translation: CASKEDGVEQFF. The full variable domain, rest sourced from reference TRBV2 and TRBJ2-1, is EPEVTQTPSHQVTQMGQEVILRCVPISNHLYFYWYRQILGQKVEFLVSFYNNEISEKSEIFDDQFSVERPDGSNFTLKIRSTKLEDSAMYFCASKEDGVEQFFGPGTRLTVL.

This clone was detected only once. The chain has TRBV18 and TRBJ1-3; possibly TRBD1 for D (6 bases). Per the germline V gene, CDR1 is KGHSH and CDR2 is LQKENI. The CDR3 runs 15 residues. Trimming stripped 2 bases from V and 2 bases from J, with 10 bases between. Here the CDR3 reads CASSPTTGTGNTIYF. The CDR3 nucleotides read TGTGCCAGCTCACCAACCACAGGGACTGGAAACACCATATATTTT. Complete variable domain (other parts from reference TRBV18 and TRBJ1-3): NAGVMQNPRHLVRRRGQEARLRCSPMKGHSHVYWYRQLPEEGLKFMVYLQKENIIDESGMPKERFSAEFPKEGPSILRIQQVVRGDSAAYFCASSPTTGTGNTIYFGEGSWLTVV.

In DNA form, the CDR3 reads TGTGCCAGCAGTTTACCTCGGGGAGGCAACACTGAAGCTTTCTTT. Residues: CASSLPRGGNTEAFF. The gene calls are TRBV28 and TRBJ1-1; D uncertain. Germline CDR1 MDHEN, CDR2 SYDVKM. The CDR3 totals 15 residues. V was clipped by 2 bases and J by 2 bases, with 12 bases between them.

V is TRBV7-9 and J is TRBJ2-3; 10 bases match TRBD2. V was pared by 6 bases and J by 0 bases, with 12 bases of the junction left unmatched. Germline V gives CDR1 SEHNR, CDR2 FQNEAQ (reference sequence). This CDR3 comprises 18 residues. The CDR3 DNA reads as TGTGCCAGCAGTTTCGGACGACATAGCGGGGGGAGCACAGATACGCAGTATTTT. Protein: CASSFGRHSGGSTDTQYF.

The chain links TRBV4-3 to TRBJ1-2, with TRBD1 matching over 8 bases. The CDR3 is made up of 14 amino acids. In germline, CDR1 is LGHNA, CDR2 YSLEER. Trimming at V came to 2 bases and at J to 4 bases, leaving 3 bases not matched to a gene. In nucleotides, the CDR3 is TGCGCCAGCAGCCAATATACAGGGGGCTATGGCTACACCTTC. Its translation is CASSQYTGGYGYTF.

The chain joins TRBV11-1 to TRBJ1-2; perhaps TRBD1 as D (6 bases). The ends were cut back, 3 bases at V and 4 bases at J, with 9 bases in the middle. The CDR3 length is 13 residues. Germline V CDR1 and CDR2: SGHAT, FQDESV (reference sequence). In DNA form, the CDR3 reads TGTGCCAGCAGCTTTGGACAGCCCTATGGCTACACCTTC. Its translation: CASSFGQPYGYTF. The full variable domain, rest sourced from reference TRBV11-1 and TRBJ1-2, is EAEVAQSPRYKITEKSQAVAFWCDPISGHATLYWYRQILGQGPELLVQFQDESVVDDSQLPKDRFSAERLKGVDSTLKIQPAELGDSAMYLCASSFGQPYGYTFGSGTRLTVV.

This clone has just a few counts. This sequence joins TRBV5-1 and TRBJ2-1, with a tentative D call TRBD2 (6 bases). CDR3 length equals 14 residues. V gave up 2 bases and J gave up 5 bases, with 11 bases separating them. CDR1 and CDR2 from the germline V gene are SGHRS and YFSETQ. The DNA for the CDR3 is TGCGCCAGCAGCTTACCGGGACTTAACAATGAGCAGTTCTTC. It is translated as CASSLPGLNNEQFF.

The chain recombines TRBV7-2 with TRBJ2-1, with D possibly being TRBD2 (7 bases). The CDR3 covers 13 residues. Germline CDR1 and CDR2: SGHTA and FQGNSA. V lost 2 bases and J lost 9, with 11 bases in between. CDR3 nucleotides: TGTGCCAGCAGCTTAAACAGGGAGGGTGAGCAGTTCTTC. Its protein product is CASSLNREGEQFF. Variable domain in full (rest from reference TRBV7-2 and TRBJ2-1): GAGVSQSPSNKVTEKGKDVELRCDPISGHTALYWYRQSLGQGLEFLIYFQGNSAPDKSGLPSDRFSAERTGGSVSTLTIQRTQQEDSAVYLCASSLNREGEQFFGPGTRLTVL.

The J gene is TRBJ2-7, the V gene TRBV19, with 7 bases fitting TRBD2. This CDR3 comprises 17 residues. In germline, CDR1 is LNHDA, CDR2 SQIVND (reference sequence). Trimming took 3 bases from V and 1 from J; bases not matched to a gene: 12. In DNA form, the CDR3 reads TGTGCCAGTAGTATTCGGGGGGAGAGATCCTGGTCCTACGAGCAGTACTTC. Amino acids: CASSIRGERSWSYEQYF.

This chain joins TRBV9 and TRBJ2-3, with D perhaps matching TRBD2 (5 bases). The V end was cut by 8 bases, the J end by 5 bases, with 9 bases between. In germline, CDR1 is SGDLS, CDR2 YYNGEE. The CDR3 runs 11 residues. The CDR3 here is CASGLLDTQYF. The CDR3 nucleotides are TGTGCCAGTGGACTGCTAGATACGCAGTATTTT.

This chain's CDR3 is CASSAIEAREQYF. CDR3 nucleotides: TGTGCCAGTAGTGCCATCGAAGCGCGCGAGCAGTACTTC. The rearrangement joins TRBV19 to TRBJ2-7; D gene ambiguous. The V gene lost 5 bases and the J gene lost 6 bases, with 14 bases spanning the gap. The CDR3 has 13 amino acids. Germline assignment: CDR1 LNHDA and CDR2 SQIVND (reference sequence).

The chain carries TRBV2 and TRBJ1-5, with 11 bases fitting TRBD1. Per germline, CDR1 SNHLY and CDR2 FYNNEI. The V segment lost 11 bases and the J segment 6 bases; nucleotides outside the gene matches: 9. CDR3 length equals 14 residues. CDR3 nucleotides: TGTGCCTCCTCATCCGGGACAGGGGGTCAGCCCCAGCATTTT. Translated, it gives CASSSGTGGQPQHF.

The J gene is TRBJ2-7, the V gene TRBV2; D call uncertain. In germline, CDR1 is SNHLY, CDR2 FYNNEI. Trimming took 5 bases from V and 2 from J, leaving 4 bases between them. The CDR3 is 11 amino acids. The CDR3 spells CASSPTYEQYF. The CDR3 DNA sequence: TGTGCCAGCAGTCCTACCTACGAGCAGTACTTC.

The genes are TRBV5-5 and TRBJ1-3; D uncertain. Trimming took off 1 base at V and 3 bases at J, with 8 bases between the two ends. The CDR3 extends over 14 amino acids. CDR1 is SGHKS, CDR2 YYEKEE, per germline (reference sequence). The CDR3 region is CASSLFEDGNTIYF. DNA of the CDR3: TGTGCCAGCAGCTTGTTTGAGGATGGAAACACCATATATTTT.

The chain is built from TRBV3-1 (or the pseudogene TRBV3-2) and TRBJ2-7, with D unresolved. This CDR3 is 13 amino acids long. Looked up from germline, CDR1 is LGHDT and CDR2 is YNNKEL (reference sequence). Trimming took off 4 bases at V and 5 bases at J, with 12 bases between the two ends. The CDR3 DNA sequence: TGTGCCAGCAGCCCTCGCCCGTACAACGAGCAGTACTTC. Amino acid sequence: CASSPRPYNEQYF.

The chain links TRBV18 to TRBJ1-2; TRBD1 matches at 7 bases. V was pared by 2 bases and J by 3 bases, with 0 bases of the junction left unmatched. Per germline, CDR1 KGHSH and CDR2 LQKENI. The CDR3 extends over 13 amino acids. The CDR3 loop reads CASSPGTDYGYTF. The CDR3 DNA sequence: TGTGCCAGCTCACCAGGGACAGACTATGGCTACACCTTC.

CDR3 region: CASSPGPGGNPSTDTQYF. In DNA form, the CDR3 reads TGCGCCAGCAGCCCAGGGCCAGGGGGTAATCCCAGCACAGATACGCAGTATTTT. The V and J genes are TRBV5-1 and TRBJ2-3; 7 nucleotides align to TRBD1. V lost 4 bases to trimming and J lost 0 bases; unmatched junction nucleotides: 14. CDR1 SGHRS and CDR2 YFSETQ come from the germline V gene. CDR3 size: 18 residues.

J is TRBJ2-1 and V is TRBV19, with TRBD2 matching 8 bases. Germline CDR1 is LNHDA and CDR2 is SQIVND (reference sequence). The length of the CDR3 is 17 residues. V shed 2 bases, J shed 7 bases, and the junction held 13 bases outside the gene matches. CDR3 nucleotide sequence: TGTGCCAGTAGTATATCTCCGGGAGGGCCCTCGTCGAATGAGCAGTTCTTC. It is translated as CASSISPGGPSSNEQFF.

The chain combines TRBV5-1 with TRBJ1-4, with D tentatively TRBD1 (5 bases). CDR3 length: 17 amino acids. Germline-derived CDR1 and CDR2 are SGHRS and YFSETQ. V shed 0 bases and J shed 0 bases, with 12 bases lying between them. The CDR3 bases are TGCGCCAGCAGCTTGGATTTTCAGGGTGCAACTAATGAAAAACTGTTTTTT. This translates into CASSLDFQGATNEKLFF.

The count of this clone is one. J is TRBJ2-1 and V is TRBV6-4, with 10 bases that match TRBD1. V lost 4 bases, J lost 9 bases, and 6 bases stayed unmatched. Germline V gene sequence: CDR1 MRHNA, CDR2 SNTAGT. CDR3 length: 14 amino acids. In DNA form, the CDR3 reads TGTGCCAGCAGTGCCCGGGACAGGGGCCTTGAGCAGTTCTTC. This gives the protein CASSARDRGLEQFF.

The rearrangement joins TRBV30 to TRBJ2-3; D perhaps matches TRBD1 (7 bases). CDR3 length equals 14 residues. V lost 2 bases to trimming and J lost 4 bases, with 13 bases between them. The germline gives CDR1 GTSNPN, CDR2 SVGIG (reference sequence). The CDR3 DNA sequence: TGTGCCTGGAGTCAGGGGGGTTCTTCAGATACGCAGTATTTT. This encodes CAWSQGGSSDTQYF.

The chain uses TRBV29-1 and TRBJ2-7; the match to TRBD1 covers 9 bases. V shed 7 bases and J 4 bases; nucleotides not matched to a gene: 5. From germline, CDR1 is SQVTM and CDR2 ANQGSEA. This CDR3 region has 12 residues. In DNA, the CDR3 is TGCAGCGCGGGACAGGGTATGTACGAGCAGTACTTC. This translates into CSAGQGMYEQYF.

Here the CDR3 DNA reads TGTGCCAGTAGTAGAGGACAGGGAAACACTGAAGCTTTCTTT. This sequence encodes CASSRGQGNTEAFF. The gene calls are TRBV19 and TRBJ1-1; 8 positions agree with TRBD1. The CDR3 totals 14 residues. V lost 4 bases and J lost 2; bases outside the gene matches: 3. Per germline, CDR1 LNHDA and CDR2 SQIVND (reference sequence).

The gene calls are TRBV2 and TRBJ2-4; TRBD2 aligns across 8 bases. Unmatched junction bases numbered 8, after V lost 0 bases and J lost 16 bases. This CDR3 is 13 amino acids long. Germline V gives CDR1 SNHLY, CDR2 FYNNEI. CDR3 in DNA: TGTGCCAGCAGTGAAGCCCCCACTCTAGCGGGTTACTTC. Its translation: CASSEAPTLAGYF.

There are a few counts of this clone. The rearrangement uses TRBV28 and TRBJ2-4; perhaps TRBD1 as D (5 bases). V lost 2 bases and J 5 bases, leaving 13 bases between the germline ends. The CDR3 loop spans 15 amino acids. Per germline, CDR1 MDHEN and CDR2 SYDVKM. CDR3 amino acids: CASSLVQGTENIQYF. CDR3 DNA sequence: TGTGCCAGCAGTTTAGTCCAGGGTACTGAAAACATTCAGTACTTC. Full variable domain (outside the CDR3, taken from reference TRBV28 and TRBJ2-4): DVKVTQSSRYLVKRTGEKVFLECVQDMDHENMFWYRQDPGLGLRLIYFSYDVKMKEKGDIPEGYSVSREKKERFSLILESASTNQTSMYLCASSLVQGTENIQYFGAGTRLSVL.

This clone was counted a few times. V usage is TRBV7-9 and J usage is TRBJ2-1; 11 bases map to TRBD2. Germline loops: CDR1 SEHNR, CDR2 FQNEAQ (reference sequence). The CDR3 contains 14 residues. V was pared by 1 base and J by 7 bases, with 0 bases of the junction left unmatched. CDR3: CASSLGTSGNEQFF. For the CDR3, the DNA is TGTGCCAGCAGCTTAGGGACTAGCGGGAATGAGCAGTTCTTC.

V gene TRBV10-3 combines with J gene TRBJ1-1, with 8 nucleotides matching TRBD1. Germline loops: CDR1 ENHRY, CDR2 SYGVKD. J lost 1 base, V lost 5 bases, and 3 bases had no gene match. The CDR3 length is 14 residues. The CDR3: CAISRTGTNTEAFF. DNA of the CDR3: TGTGCCATCAGTCGGACAGGGACGAACACTGAAGCTTTCTTT.

The CDR3 is CASRHTDRNYGYTF. CDR3 bases: TGTGCCAGCAGACACACGGACAGAAACTATGGCTACACCTTC. The rearrangement links TRBV7-2 to TRBJ1-2, with a possible D match to TRBD1 (6 bases). The CDR3 contains 14 residues. The germline V gene encodes CDR1 SGHTA and CDR2 FQGNSA. The V and J ends lost 6 bases and 2 bases respectively, with 13 bases between them.

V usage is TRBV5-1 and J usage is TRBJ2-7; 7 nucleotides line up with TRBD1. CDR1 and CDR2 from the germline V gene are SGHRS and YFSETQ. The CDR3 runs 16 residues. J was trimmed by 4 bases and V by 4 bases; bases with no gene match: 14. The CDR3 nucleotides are TGCGCCAGCAGCCTTACGACAGGGCCGAGCTCATACGAGCAGTACTTC. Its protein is CASSLTTGPSSYEQYF.

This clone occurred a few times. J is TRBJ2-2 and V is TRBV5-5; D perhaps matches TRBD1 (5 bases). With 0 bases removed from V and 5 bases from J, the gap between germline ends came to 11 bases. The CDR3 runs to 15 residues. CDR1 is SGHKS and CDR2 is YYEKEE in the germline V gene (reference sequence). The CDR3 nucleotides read TGTGCCAGCAGCTTGGCTGCAGGGTTTACCGGGGAGCTGTTTTTT. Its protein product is CASSLAAGFTGELFF.